These 3 T cell receptor beta chains share one sample of origin, sequenced in a study of beta chain features in type 1 diabetes (dated by TCRdb to the late 2010s). Libraries were built with the immunoSEQ multiplex PCR assay. The High Capacity cDNA Reverse Transcription Kit was used to reverse transcribe all of the isolated RNA, meaning that expressed TCRB transcripts were what got sequenced. Imported from immuneACCESS, the table was reduced by TCRdb to in-frame sequences with V and J called. These copies leave out some clones; in studies compared against another copy, an unresolved V gene accounts for under half, and the cause of the remainder is not known. The sample profile shows 250,000 to 350,000 clones; 11% to 15% of them were found once. The top ten hold under 8.5% of the sample. Sequencing was performed on central memory CD4+ T cells from blood. These receptors were obtained from a man aged 30 to 45 in good health.

The J gene is TRBJ2-1, the V gene TRBV25-1, with 10 bases aligning to TRBD1. Germline V gene sequence: CDR1 MGHDK, CDR2 SYGVNS. V lost 8 bases to trimming and J lost 8 bases; unmatched junction nucleotides: 6. This CDR3 is built from 13 residues. CDR3 bases: TGTGCCAGCGACAGGGGGCTTTATGATGAGCAGTTCTTC. Translated: CASDRGLYDEQFF.

The chain is built from TRBV2 and TRBJ2-3; no clear D. Germline V gene lookup returns CDR1 SNHLY and CDR2 FYNNEI. The V end lost 9 bases, the J end lost 2 bases, and 12 bases lay between the germline ends. The CDR3 has 13 amino acids. As DNA, the CDR3 is TGTGCCAGTCTCCTTTACCTCACAGATACGCAGTATTTT. It yields the protein CASLLYLTDTQYF.

The chain has TRBV5-4 and TRBJ1-2; the D is unclear. The CDR3 totals 15 residues. Trimming took 0 bases from V and 0 from J, leaving 9 bases between them. Germline CDR1 and CDR2: SGHNT and YYREEE (reference sequence). In DNA form, the CDR3 reads TGTGCCAGCAGCTTGGGTGCGGGGACTAACTATGGCTACACCTTC. Translated, it gives CASSLGAGTNYGYTF.